One and the same sample provided the 24 T cell receptor beta chains below, sequenced in a study of T cell responses to AZD1222 COVID-19 vaccine. The data were produced by immunoSEQ multiplex PCR, yet TCRdb's version contains in-frame clones alone and is incomplete. The data hold 50,000 to 85,000 clones, with 79% observed a single time. This specimen consisted of peripheral blood, obtained on day 0 of MenACWY control vaccination. The receptor source for this set is an adult in good health.

This clone was found a few times. This sequence joins TRBV28 and TRBJ2-7; D perhaps matches TRBD1 (6 bases). CDR1 and CDR2 (germline): MDHEN, SYDVKM. V lost 5 bases to trimming and J lost 0 bases, with 11 bases between them. This CDR3 comprises 14 residues. CDR3 residues: CASSIDRFSYEQYF. The CDR3 DNA reads TGTGCCAGCAGTATAGACAGGTTCTCCTACGAGCAGTACTTC.

The chain links TRBV7-2 to TRBJ1-2; possible D gene TRBD1, 5 bases. This CDR3 has 11 residues. The ends were cut back, 5 bases at V and 8 bases at J, with 9 bases in the middle. Germline V gives CDR1 SGHTA, CDR2 FQGNSA. The CDR3 nucleotides read TGTGCCAGCAGCCGCGGGGGGGGCTACACCTTC. Its protein is CASSRGGGYTF.

This chain uses TRBV3-1 (or the pseudogene TRBV3-2) with TRBJ1-5; no reliable D call. CDR3 length: 14 residues. Germline lookup yields CDR1 LGHDT and CDR2 YNNKEL (reference sequence). V shed 1 base and J shed 1 base, with 5 bases lying between them. CDR3 residues: CASSQGLSNQPQHF. DNA for the CDR3: TGTGCCAGCAGCCAAGGACTAAGCAATCAGCCCCAGCATTTT.

CDR3 amino acids: CATQGGQPQHF. CDR3 sequence (DNA): TGCGCCACCCAGGGGGGTCAGCCCCAGCATTTT. The chain uses TRBV5-1 and TRBJ1-5; 7 bases fit TRBD1. CDR1 is SGHRS and CDR2 is YFSETQ in the germline V gene. This CDR3 is 11 amino acids long. V lost 9 bases, J lost 6 bases, and 3 bases stayed unmatched.

The chain has TRBV3-1 (or the pseudogene TRBV3-2) and TRBJ2-2; 16 bases fit TRBD2. J lost 1 base, V lost 7 bases, and 9 bases had no gene match. The CDR3 consists of 19 residues. The germline gives CDR1 LGHDT, CDR2 YNNKEL (reference sequence). CDR3: CASTEGGLAGGENTGELFF. As DNA, the CDR3 is TGTGCCAGCACCGAGGGGGGACTAGCGGGAGGGGAGAACACCGGGGAGCTGTTTTTT.

The chain is built from TRBV13 and TRBJ1-5; TRBD1 matches at 9 bases. CDR1 is PRHDT and CDR2 is FYEKMQ in the germline V gene (reference sequence). V dropped 5 bases and J dropped 6; count of bases not matched to a gene: 11. This CDR3 spans 16 amino acids. The CDR3 sequence: CASSHRDRDLGQPQHF. In nucleotides, the CDR3 is TGTGCCAGCAGCCACCGGGACAGGGATTTAGGTCAGCCCCAGCATTTT.

This clone was observed once. J is TRBJ2-3 and V is TRBV2; tentative D call: TRBD2 (5 bases). The V end lost 8 bases, the J end lost 4 bases, and 13 bases lay between the germline ends. CDR1 is SNHLY, CDR2 FYNNEI, per germline. The CDR3 contains 13 residues. The CDR3 loop reads CASGSAGADTQYF. The CDR3 DNA follows: TGTGCCAGCGGGAGCGCGGGTGCAGATACGCAGTATTTT. Looking up the rest from reference TRBV2 and TRBJ2-3 gives the full variable domain: EPEVTQTPSHQVTQMGQEVILRCVPISNHLYFYWYRQILGQKVEFLVSFYNNEISEKSEIFDDQFSVERPDGSNFTLKIRSTKLEDSAMYFCASGSAGADTQYFGPGTRLTVL.

The V and J genes are TRBV6-5 and TRBJ1-5, with 7 bases matching TRBD1. The CDR3 has 14 residues. The germline V gene encodes CDR1 MNHEY and CDR2 SVGAGI. V was pared by 6 bases and J by 6 bases, with 8 bases of the junction left unmatched. CDR3 DNA sequence: TGTGCCAGCAGCGTAGACAGGGACGGTCAGCCCCAGCATTTT. Protein product: CASSVDRDGQPQHF.

This clone was seen a few times. The chain carries TRBV10-2 and TRBJ1-5; 7 nucleotides agree with TRBD1. Germline trimming cut 3 bases from V and 12 bases from J; bases unmatched to any gene: 11. Germline lookup yields CDR1 WSHSY and CDR2 SAAADI. This CDR3 is built from 14 residues. The CDR3 coding sequence is TGCGCCAGCAGTGATCAGGGTAGGACAGGCGGCCAGCATTTT. The encoded protein is CASSDQGRTGGQHF.

V is TRBV19 and J is TRBJ2-7; no firm D call. CDR1 is LNHDA and CDR2 is SQIVND in the germline V gene (reference sequence). Trimming stripped 9 bases from V and 3 bases from J, with 12 bases between. The CDR3 loop spans 12 amino acids. The DNA for the CDR3 is TGTGCCAGCCTCCCAATAAGCTACGAGCAGTACTTC. Translating gives CASLPISYEQYF.

J is TRBJ1-2 and V is TRBV4-3; 7 bases are shared with TRBD1. CDR1 is LGHNA and CDR2 is YSLEER in the germline V gene. CDR3 length: 15 amino acids. V lost 0 bases to trimming and J lost 4 bases; unmatched junction nucleotides: 5. The CDR3 region is CASSQDGTALYGYTF. DNA of the CDR3: TGCGCCAGCAGCCAAGATGGGACAGCCCTCTATGGCTACACCTTC.

The chain employs TRBV20-1 and TRBJ2-1; 9 nucleotides line up with TRBD1. Germline V gives CDR1 DFQATT, CDR2 SNEGSKA (reference sequence). Germline trimming cut 3 bases from V and 5 bases from J; bases unmatched to any gene: 5. This CDR3 region has 14 residues. In DNA form, the CDR3 reads TGCAGTGCTAGTCTACAGGGGGCAAACAATGAGCAGTTCTTC. Protein product: CSASLQGANNEQFF.

This clone was counted a few times. The chain joins TRBV5-1 to TRBJ2-2; maybe TRBD2 (6 bases). This CDR3 has 15 residues. V lost 2 bases, J lost 5 bases, and 13 bases lay in between. Germline V gene data show CDR1 as SGHRS and CDR2 as YFSETQ. CDR3: CASSLDGSGTGELFF. The CDR3 bases are TGCGCCAGCAGCTTAGACGGGAGCGGAACCGGGGAGCTGTTTTTT.

The chain recombines TRBV2 with TRBJ2-7, with a tentative D call TRBD2 (7 bases). This CDR3 has 13 amino acids. Deletions cut 8 bases from V and 0 bases from J, with 11 bases between. Germline CDR1 and CDR2: SNHLY and FYNNEI. CDR3 residues: CASGGAASYEQYF. CDR3 sequence (DNA): TGTGCCAGCGGGGGGGCCGCCTCCTACGAGCAGTACTTC.

CDR3 nucleotides: TGTGCCAGCAAGATTTTTATGGGGGACAATCAGCCCCAGCATTTT. Protein sequence: CASKIFMGDNQPQHF. The V gene is TRBV28, the J gene TRBJ1-5; TRBD1 might be the D (5 bases). V lost 7 bases and J lost 3, with 16 bases in between. From germline, CDR1 is MDHEN and CDR2 SYDVKM. This CDR3 is built from 15 residues.

The chain carries TRBV5-1 and TRBJ2-2; no clear D. Germline CDR1 and CDR2: SGHRS and YFSETQ. V lost 0 bases to trimming and J lost 4 bases, with 7 bases between them. The CDR3 has 14 amino acids. The CDR3 DNA sequence: TGCGCCAGCAGCTTGGGACGAAGCACCGGGGAGCTGTTTTTT. Translating gives CASSLGRSTGELFF.

This clone appeared once. The rearrangement links TRBV3-1 (or the pseudogene TRBV3-2) to TRBJ1-1; D unresolved. V lost 2 bases to trimming and J lost 1 base, with 8 bases between them. Germline CDR1 is LGHDT and CDR2 is YNNKEL (reference sequence). This CDR3 is built from 14 residues. CDR3 loop: CASSQTWRNTEAFF. Written as DNA, the CDR3 is TGTGCCAGCAGCCAAACATGGAGGAACACTGAAGCTTTCTTT.

This sequence joins TRBV19 and TRBJ1-5; 9 nucleotides line up with TRBD1. Germline-derived CDR1 and CDR2 are LNHDA and SQIVND (reference sequence). This CDR3 has 14 amino acids. Trimming removed 4 bases from V and 4 bases from J; junction bases left unmatched: 2. The CDR3 DNA reads as TGTGCCAGTAGTAAGACAGGGGGGAATCAGCCCCAGCATTTT. Its protein product is CASSKTGGNQPQHF.

The V and J genes are TRBV10-1 and TRBJ2-7; TRBD1 aligns across 11 bases. V was clipped by 1 base and J by 3 bases; unmatched bases: 2. Germline CDR1 WNHNN, CDR2 SYGVQD (reference sequence). The CDR3 runs 15 residues. Here the CDR3 DNA reads TGCGCCAGCAGTGAGTGGGACAGGGGGGACTACGAGCAGTACTTC. This translates into CASSEWDRGDYEQYF.

This chain joins TRBV20-1 and TRBJ1-1; no reliable D call. The CDR3 spans 9 residues. The germline CDR1 and CDR2 sequences are DFQATT and SNEGSKA (reference sequence). With 8 bases removed from V and 11 bases from J, the gap between germline ends came to 12 bases. The CDR3 DNA reads TGCAGTACTCGCGAACGGGCTTTCTTT. Amino acid sequence: CSTRERAFF.

The gene calls are TRBV3-1 (or the pseudogene TRBV3-2) and TRBJ1-4; TRBD1 might be the D (6 bases). The ends were cut back, 6 bases at V and 7 bases at J, with 12 bases in the middle. The CDR3 is made up of 13 amino acids. The germline gives CDR1 LGHDT, CDR2 YNNKEL (reference sequence). The DNA for the CDR3 is TGTGCCAGCAGGAGAGGGGGGGGTGAAAAACTGTTTTTT. It yields the protein CASRRGGGEKLFF.

The count of this clone is one. CDR3 amino acids: CASSQDIRKSWEKLFF. In nucleotides, the CDR3 is TGCGCCAGCAGCCAAGATATCCGAAAATCCTGGGAAAAACTGTTTTTT. This chain connects TRBV4-1 to TRBJ1-4; unclear D gene. The germline V gene encodes CDR1 MGHRA and CDR2 YSYEKL. Trimming cost V 0 bases and J 8 bases, with 16 bases left between them. The CDR3 runs to 16 residues.

This sequence joins TRBV30 and TRBJ1-1, with D hard to call. Trimming stripped 2 bases from V and 0 bases from J, with 7 bases between. Germline V lookup: CDR1 GTSNPN, CDR2 SVGIG (reference sequence). The CDR3 length is 13 residues. In DNA, the CDR3 is TGTGCCTGGAGTTTCCGGATGAACACTGAAGCTTTCTTT. Translation gives CAWSFRMNTEAFF.

The chain joins TRBV28 to TRBJ2-5; D possibly corresponds to TRBD2 (5 bases). V was trimmed by 6 bases and J by 3 bases, leaving 23 bases between them. The CDR3 spans 17 residues. Germline-derived CDR1 and CDR2 are MDHEN and SYDVKM. The CDR3 nucleotides are TGTGCCAGCAGCCTCCCCCACCCCCGGGGAGCGGAAGAGACCCAGTACTTC. Its translation is CASSLPHPRGAEETQYF. Looking up the rest from reference TRBV28 and TRBJ2-5 gives the full variable domain: DVKVTQSSRYLVKRTGEKVFLECVQDMDHENMFWYRQDPGLGLRLIYFSYDVKMKEKGDIPEGYSVSREKKERFSLILESASTNQTSMYLCASSLPHPRGAEETQYFGPGTRLLVL.